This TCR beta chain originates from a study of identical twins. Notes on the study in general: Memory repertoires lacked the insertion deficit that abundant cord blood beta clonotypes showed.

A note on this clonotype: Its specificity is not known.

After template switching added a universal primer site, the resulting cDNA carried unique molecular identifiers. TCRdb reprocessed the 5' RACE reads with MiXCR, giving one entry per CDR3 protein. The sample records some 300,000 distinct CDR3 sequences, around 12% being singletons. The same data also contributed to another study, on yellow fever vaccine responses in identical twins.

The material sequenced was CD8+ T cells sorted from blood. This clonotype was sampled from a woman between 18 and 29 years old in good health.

The CDR3 sequence is CASSTSPGQGHWYSGNTIYF. CDR3 bases: TGTGCCAGCAGCACCAGCCCGGGACAGGGCCATTGGTACTCTGGAAACACCATATATTTT. This sequence joins TRBV11-1 and TRBJ1-3; TRBD1 aligns across 9 bases. The V gene end was trimmed by 5 bases and the J gene end by 0 bases; junction bases not matched to a gene: 17. The CDR3 loop spans 20 amino acids. Germline-derived CDR1 and CDR2 are SGHAT and FQDESV (reference sequence).